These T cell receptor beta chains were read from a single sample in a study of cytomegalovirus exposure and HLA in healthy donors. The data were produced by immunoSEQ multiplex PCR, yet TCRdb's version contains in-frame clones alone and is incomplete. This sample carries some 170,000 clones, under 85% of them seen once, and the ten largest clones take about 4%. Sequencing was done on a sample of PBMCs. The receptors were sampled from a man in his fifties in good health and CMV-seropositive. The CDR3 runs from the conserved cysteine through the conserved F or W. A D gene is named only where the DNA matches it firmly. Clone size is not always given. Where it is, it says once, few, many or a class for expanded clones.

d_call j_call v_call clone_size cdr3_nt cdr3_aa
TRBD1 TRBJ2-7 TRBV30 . TGTGCCTGGAGAGTGTACAGGGGGAGCTACGAGCAGTACTTC CAWRVYRGSYEQYF
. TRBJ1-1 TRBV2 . TGTGCCAGCAGTGTGGACGGAGGGAACACTGAAGCTTTCTTT CASSVDGGNTEAFF
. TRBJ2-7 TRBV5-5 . TGTGCCAGCAGCTTGGCCGGAAGCGACTACGAGCAGTACTTC CASSLAGSDYEQYF
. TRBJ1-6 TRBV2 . TGTGCCAGCAGTGAAACAGGGAATTCACCCCTCCACTTT CASSETGNSPLHF
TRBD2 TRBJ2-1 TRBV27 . TGTGCCAGCAGTTTTAACAGCCCGGGACTAGCGGGAATTGTCCATGACAATGAGCAGTTCTTC CASSFNSPGLAGIVHDNEQFF
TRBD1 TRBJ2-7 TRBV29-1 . TGCAGCGCCGGGACAGCCTACGAGCAGTACTTC CSAGTAYEQYF
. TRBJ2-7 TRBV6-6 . TGTGCCAGCAGTAACGCCGGGAGTTCCTCCTACGAGCAGTACTTC CASSNAGSSSYEQYF
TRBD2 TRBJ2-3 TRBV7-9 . TGTGCCAGCAGGTACGGGACTAGACTCACAGATACGCAGTATTTT CASRYGTRLTDTQYF
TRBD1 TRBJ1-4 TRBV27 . TGTGCCAGCAGTTCCTACAGGGGAAATGAAAAACTGTTTTTT CASSSYRGNEKLFF
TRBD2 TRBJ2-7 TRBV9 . TGTGCCAGCAGCCCCGCTAGCGGGAGGGCCTACGAGCAGTACTTC CASSPASGRAYEQYF
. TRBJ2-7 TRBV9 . TGTGCCTCCGGTTTAGCTCCGTACGAGCAGTACTTC CASGLAPYEQYF
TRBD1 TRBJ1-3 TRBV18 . TGTGCCAGCTCACCCACCGGGACAGGCGGAACTGGAAACACCATATATTTT CASSPTGTGGTGNTIYF
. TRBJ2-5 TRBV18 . TGTGCCAGCTCAGGGGGCTTGGCAGAGACCCAGTACTTC CASSGGLAETQYF
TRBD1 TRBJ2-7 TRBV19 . TGTGCCAGTGGACAGGGCCTTCGTTACGAGCAGTACTTC CASGQGLRYEQYF
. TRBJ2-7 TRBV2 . TGTGCCAGCAGTGATCAGGCGGGCGAGCAGTACTTC CASSDQAGEQYF
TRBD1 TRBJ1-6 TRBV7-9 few TGTGCCAGCAGCTATTTAGGCATCGGGACAGGGGTTTTGCCCCTCCACTTT CASSYLGIGTGVLPLHF
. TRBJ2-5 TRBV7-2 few TGTGCCAGCAGCCATGAGACCCAGTACTTC CASSHETQYF
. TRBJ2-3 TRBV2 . TGTGCCAGCAGTGGCGCCGGGGTTCTCACAGATACGCAGTATTTT CASSGAGVLTDTQYF
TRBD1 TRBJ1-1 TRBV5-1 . TGCGCCAGCAGCTCGACAGGGGGCACTGAAGCTTTCTTT CASSSTGGTEAFF
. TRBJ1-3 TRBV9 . TGTGCCAGCAGCGCGAACACAGGTCTCTCTGGAAACACCATATATTTT CASSANTGLSGNTIYF
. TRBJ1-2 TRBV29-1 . TGCAGCGTTTATTTGGTAGAGGACTATGGCTACACCTTC CSVYLVEDYGYTF
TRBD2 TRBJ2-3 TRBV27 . TGTGCCAGCAGCGTGAGGACTAGCGGGAGTGATACGCAGTATTTT CASSVRTSGSDTQYF
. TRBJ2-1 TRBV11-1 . TGTGCCAGCGGACATGCTAATGAGCAGTTCTTC CASGHANEQFF
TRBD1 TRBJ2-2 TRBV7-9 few TGTTCCAGCAGCGAGGGACAGACGAACACCGGGGAGCTGTTTTTT CSSSEGQTNTGELFF
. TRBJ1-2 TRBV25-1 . TGTGCCAGCAGTGAATTTTACAGGGCGTCTGGCTACACCTTC CASSEFYRASGYTF
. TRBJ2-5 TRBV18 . TGTGCCAGCTCGCCAGGACTCGGTGAGACCCAGTACTTC CASSPGLGETQYF
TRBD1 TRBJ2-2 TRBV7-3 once TGTGCCAGCAGCAGGGGGCCCGGGGAGCTGTTTTTT CASSRGPGELFF
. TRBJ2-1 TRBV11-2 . TGTGCCAGCTGGCCTCGGGGAGCGGTCGTTCGATACAATGAGCAGTTCTTC CASWPRGAVVRYNEQFF
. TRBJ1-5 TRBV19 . TGTGCCAGTAGTATCGCAGGGGCACCGAGTGGTCAGCCCCAGCATTTT CASSIAGAPSGQPQHF
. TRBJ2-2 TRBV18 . TGTGCCAGCTCGCCGCCCACAGCTAGCGAGACCGGGGAGCTGTTTTTT CASSPPTASETGELFF
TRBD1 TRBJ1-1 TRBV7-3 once TGTGCCAGCAGCGAAGACAGGGGCACTGAAGCTTTCTTT CASSEDRGTEAFF
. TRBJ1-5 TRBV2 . TGTGCCAGCAGCGATCGGGGGGATCATCAGCCCCAGCATTTT CASSDRGDHQPQHF
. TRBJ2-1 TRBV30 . TGTGCCTGGAGTGCCACTACGACCAGCAATGAGCAGTTCTTC CAWSATTTSNEQFF
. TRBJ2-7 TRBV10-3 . TGTGCCATCGGCGCAGGGGACGCCTACGAGCAGTACTTC CAIGAGDAYEQYF
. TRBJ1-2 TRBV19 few TGTGCCAGTACGAACCCAGGGCTGGGCTATGGCTACACCTTC CASTNPGLGYGYTF
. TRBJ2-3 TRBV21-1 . TGTGCCAGCAGCAAAGCAGGTCAGGGCCCAGATACGCAGTATTTT CASSKAGQGPDTQYF
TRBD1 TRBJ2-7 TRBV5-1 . TGCGCCAGCAGCCCGGACAGGACGTCCTACGAGCAGTACTTC CASSPDRTSYEQYF
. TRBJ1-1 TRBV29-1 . TGCAGCGTCCGGCCTTTACAGGGCCAAAGACGGAACACTGAAGCTTTCTTT CSVRPLQGQRRNTEAFF
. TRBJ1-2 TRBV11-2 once TGTGCCAGCAGCTTATGGGGCAGGGAAGAGGATGGCTACACCTTC CASSLWGREEDGYTF
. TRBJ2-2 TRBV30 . TGTGCCTGGAGTGTACGAGGGAAAACCGGGGAGCTGTTTTTT CAWSVRGKTGELFF
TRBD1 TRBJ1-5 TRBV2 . TGTGCCAGCAGCGAAACAGGGGCTCCCAATCAGCCCCAGCATTTT CASSETGAPNQPQHF
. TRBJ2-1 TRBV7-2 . TGTGCCAGCAGCTTATTTAGGGAGCATGAGCAGTTCTTC CASSLFREHEQFF
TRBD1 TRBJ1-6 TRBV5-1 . TGCGCCAGCAGCATGACAGGGATAAAATCACCCCTCCACTTT CASSMTGIKSPLHF
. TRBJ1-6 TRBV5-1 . TGCGCCAGCAGCTTGGCATGGGCAGGGGTTTCACCCCTCCACTTT CASSLAWAGVSPLHF
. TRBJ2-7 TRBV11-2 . TGTGCCAGCAGCCCCGACAGGACCCACGAGCAGTACTTC CASSPDRTHEQYF
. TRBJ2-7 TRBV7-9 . TGTGCCACCACAGGTTACCACGAGCAGTACTTC CATTGYHEQYF
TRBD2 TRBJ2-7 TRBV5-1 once TGCGCCAGCAGCTTGGGGGGGTCCGCGGGAGGGCGAAGAGACGAGCAGTACTTC CASSLGGSAGGRRDEQYF
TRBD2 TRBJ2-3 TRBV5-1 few TGCGCCAGCAGTTTAAAGGGACTAGGGGGTCCTACGCAGTATTTT CASSLKGLGGPTQYF
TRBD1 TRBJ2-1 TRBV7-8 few TGTGCCAGCAGCTTAGCGGCCCCGGGACAGGGTTACAATGAGCAGTTCTTC CASSLAAPGQGYNEQFF
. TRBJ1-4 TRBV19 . TGTGCCAGTAGTATAAGACAGATAAATGAAAAACTGTTTTTT CASSIRQINEKLFF